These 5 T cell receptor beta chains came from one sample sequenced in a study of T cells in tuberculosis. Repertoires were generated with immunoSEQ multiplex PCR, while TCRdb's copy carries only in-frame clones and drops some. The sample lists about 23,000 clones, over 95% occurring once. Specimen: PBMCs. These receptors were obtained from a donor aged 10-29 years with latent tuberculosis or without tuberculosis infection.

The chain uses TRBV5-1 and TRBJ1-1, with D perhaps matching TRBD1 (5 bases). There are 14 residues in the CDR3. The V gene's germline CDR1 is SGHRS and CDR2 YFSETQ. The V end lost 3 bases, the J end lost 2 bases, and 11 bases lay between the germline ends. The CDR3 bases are TGCGCCAGCAGCTGGACCCAGGGAAACACTGAAGCTTTCTTT. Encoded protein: CASSWTQGNTEAFF.

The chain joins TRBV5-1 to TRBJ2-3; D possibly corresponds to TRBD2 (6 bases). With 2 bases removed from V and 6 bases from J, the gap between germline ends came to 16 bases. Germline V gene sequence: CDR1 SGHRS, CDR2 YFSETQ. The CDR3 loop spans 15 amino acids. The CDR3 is CASSLTSLGEDTQYF. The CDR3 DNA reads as TGCGCCAGCAGCTTAACTAGCCTGGGGGAGGATACGCAGTATTTT.

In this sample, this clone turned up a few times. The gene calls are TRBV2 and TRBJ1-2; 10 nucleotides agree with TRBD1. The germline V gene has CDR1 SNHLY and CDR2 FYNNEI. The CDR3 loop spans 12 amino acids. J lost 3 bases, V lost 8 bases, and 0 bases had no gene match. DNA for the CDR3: TGTGCCAGCGGACAGGGGGACTATGGCTACACCTTC. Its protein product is CASGQGDYGYTF.

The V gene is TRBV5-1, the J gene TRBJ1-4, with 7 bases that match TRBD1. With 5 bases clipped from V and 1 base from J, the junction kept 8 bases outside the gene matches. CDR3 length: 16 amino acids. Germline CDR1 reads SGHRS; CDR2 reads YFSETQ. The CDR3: CASSPRGALTNEKLFF. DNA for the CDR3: TGCGCCAGCAGTCCCAGGGGGGCATTAACTAATGAAAAACTGTTTTTT.

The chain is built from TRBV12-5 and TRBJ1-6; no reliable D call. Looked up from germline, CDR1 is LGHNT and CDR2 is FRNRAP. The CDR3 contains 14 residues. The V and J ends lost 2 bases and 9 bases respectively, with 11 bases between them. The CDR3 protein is CASGLWGGGSPLHF. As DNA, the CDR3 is TGTGCTAGTGGTTTGTGGGGAGGCGGTTCACCCCTCCACTTT.